Included here is one TCR beta chain sequence, with context. This entry is derived from a study of blood T cell repertoires in COVID-19. Only in-frame clones appear in the TCRdb table, and some are missing; sequencing was by immunoSEQ multiplex PCR. This table holds approximately 70,000 clones, about 70% found once. The TCR originated in a woman aged 70 to 79 with acute or convalescent COVID-19. Sequenced input: peripheral blood.

The CDR3 reads CATSDVIGRAYNEQFF. The CDR3 region has the DNA TGTGCCACCAGTGATGTCATCGGGAGGGCCTACAATGAGCAGTTCTTC. The chain recombines TRBV24-1 with TRBJ2-1; 8 bases fit TRBD2. V lost 3 bases to trimming and J lost 2 bases; unmatched junction nucleotides: 5. Germline assignment: CDR1 KGHDR and CDR2 SFDVKD. This CDR3 is built from 16 residues.